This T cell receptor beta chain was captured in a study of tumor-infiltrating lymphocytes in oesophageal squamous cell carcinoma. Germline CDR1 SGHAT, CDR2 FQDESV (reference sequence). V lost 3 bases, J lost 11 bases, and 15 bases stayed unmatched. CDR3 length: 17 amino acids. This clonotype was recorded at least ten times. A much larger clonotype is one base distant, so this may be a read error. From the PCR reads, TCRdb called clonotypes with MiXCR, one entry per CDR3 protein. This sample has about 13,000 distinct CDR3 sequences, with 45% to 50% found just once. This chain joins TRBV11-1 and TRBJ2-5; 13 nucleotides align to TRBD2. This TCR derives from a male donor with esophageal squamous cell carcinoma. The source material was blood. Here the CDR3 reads CASSFPGTSGDYNEQYF. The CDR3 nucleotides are TGTGCCAGCAGCTTCCCCGGGACTAGCGGGGATTACAATGAGCAGTACTTC.